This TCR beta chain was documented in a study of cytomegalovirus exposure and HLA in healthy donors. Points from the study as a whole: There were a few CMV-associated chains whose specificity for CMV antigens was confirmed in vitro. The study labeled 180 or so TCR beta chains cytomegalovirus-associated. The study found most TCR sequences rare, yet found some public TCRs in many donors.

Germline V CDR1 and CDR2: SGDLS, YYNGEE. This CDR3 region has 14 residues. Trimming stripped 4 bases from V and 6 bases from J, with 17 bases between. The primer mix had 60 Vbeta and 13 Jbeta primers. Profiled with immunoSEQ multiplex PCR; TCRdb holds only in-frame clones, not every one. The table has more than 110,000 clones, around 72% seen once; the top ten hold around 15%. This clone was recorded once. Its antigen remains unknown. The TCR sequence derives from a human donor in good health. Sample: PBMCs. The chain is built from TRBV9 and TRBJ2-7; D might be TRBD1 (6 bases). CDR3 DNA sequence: TGTGCCAGCAGCCTCCGGACAGAGCGGTCCGAGCAGTACTTC. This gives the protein CASSLRTERSEQYF.